This note documents a single T cell receptor (beta chain) sequence. The sample comes from a study of blood T cell repertoires in COVID-19. After removal of 4 bases from V and 0 bases from J, the junction contained 2 bases not matched to a gene. This CDR3 contains 15 residues. In germline, CDR1 is MGHRA, CDR2 YSYEKL. Repertoires were generated with immunoSEQ multiplex PCR, while TCRdb's copy carries only in-frame clones and drops some. The sample consists of about 300,000 clones, about nine tenths of them appearing once. The receptor comes from a woman aged 18 to 35 who had recovered from COVID-19. The chain has TRBV4-1 and TRBJ1-1; 10 positions match TRBD1. Material for sequencing was PBMCs or T cells enriched from blood (not recorded which). CDR3 coding DNA: TGCGCCAGCAGCCCGGGACAGGGGATGAACACTGAAGCTTTCTTT. Residues: CASSPGQGMNTEAFF.